One sample yielded the 28 T cell receptor beta chains listed below, sequenced in a study of cytomegalovirus exposure and HLA in healthy donors. This PCR relied on a set of 60 Vbeta primers and 13 Jbeta primers. Repertoires were generated with immunoSEQ multiplex PCR, while TCRdb's copy carries only in-frame clones and drops some. Here the sample spans under 200,000 clones, 79% being singletons. Sample: PBMCs. Source of these receptors: a woman aged 40-49 years in good health and CMV-seronegative.

CDR3 in amino acids: CASSFGTSGTSYEQYF. The CDR3 region has the DNA TGTGCCAGCAGCTTCGGGACTAGCGGGACTTCCTACGAGCAGTACTTC. The V and J genes are TRBV7-8 and TRBJ2-7, with 13 nucleotides matching TRBD2. V shed 3 bases and J 1 base; nucleotides not matched to a gene: 3. The CDR3 is made up of 16 amino acids. CDR1 SGHVS and CDR2 FQNEAQ come from the germline V gene.

The V gene is TRBV6-1, the J gene TRBJ1-2; TRBD1 matches 9 bases. Germline V gives CDR1 MNHNS, CDR2 SASEGT. Losses at the gene ends were 0 bases for V and 8 bases for J; bases not matched to a gene: 7. This CDR3 has 15 amino acids. Here the CDR3 reads CASSEAWDRVSGYTF. CDR3 sequence (DNA): TGTGCCAGCAGTGAAGCGTGGGACAGGGTGAGCGGCTACACCTTC.

This chain connects TRBV7-8 to TRBJ2-2; TRBD2 aligns across 14 bases. This CDR3 contains 18 residues. Germline trimming cut 4 bases from V and 4 bases from J; bases unmatched to any gene: 8. CDR1 SGHVS and CDR2 FQNEAQ come from the germline V gene. In nucleotides, the CDR3 is TGTGCCAGCAGCTCTGGACTAGCGGGAGGTGCGGGCACCGGGGAGCTGTTTTTT. As protein: CASSSGLAGGAGTGELFF. Full variable domain (remainder filled in from reference TRBV7-8 and TRBJ2-2): GAGVSQSPRYKVAKRGQDVALRCDPISGHVSLFWYQQALGQGPEFLTYFQNEAQLDKSGLPSDRFFAERPEGSVSTLKIQRTQQEDSAVYLCASSSGLAGGAGTGELFFGEGSRLTVL.

In its sample, this clone was seen a few times. The chain uses TRBV5-6 and TRBJ1-2; D is perhaps TRBD1 (6 bases). The CDR3 contains 13 residues. Per germline, CDR1 SGHDT and CDR2 YYEEEE. V lost 7 bases and J lost 5, with 15 bases in between. The CDR3 is CASGGRGRYGYTF. In nucleotides, the CDR3 is TGTGCCAGCGGGGGGCGCGGGAGATATGGCTACACCTTC.

This chain joins TRBV7-6 and TRBJ2-1; D is unresolved. The CDR3 contains 16 residues. The germline V gene has CDR1 SGHVS and CDR2 FNYEAQ. The V end was cut by 1 base, the J end by 5 bases, with 15 bases between. CDR3 DNA sequence: TGTGCCAGCAGCTTAGGGGCCACCCTACAACACAATGAGCAGTTCTTC. This encodes CASSLGATLQHNEQFF. Variable domain in full (rest from reference TRBV7-6 and TRBJ2-1): GAGVSQSPRYKVTKRGQDVALRCDPISGHVSLYWYRQALGQGPEFLTYFNYEAQQDKSGLPNDRFSAERPEGSISTLTIQRTEQRDSAMYRCASSLGATLQHNEQFFGPGTRLTVL.

The chain couples TRBV5-7 to TRBJ1-2, with D tentatively TRBD1 (6 bases). TRBV5-7 is assigned to the ORF class and has an uncertain function. Trimming removed 4 bases from V and 4 bases from J, with 17 bases in between. CDR3 length: 15 residues. CDR3 coding DNA: TGTGCCAGCAGCCCAAACAGGGTTATAGGCTATGGCTACACCTTC. Translating it yields CASSPNRVIGYGYTF.

The genes are TRBV11-3 and TRBJ2-1; the match to TRBD2 covers 12 bases. The germline CDR1 and CDR2 sequences are SGHNT and YENEEA. V shed 2 bases and J 5 bases; nucleotides not matched to a gene: 7. The CDR3 totals 17 residues. CDR3 nucleotides: TGTGCCAGCAGCTTAAGTCAACTAGCGGGGGGAGACAATGAGCAGTTCTTC. Its translation is CASSLSQLAGGDNEQFF.

V and J are TRBV2 and TRBJ2-7, with D unclear. Trimming shortened V by 7 bases and J by 1 base, and 11 bases separated the two germline ends. The germline CDR1 and CDR2 sequences are SNHLY and FYNNEI. The CDR3 length is 13 residues. The DNA for the CDR3 is TGTGCCAGCACCCCCGCGGCATCCTACGAGCAGTACTTC. It codes for CASTPAASYEQYF.

This chain links TRBV9 with TRBJ2-1; 7 positions match TRBD2. Germline values: CDR1 SGDLS, CDR2 YYNGEE. V was clipped by 0 bases and J by 7 bases; unmatched bases: 4. This CDR3 is 14 amino acids long. The CDR3 region has the DNA TGTGCCAGCAGCGTAGCTGGGACTACGAATGAGCAGTTCTTC. Amino acid sequence: CASSVAGTTNEQFF.

Note on this clone: The germline gene is not matched at one end of the junction; a read error may be the cause. V is TRBV27 and J is TRBJ1-1; the match to TRBD1 covers 9 bases. The CDR3 has 14 amino acids. Germline CDR1 reads MNHEY; CDR2 reads SMNVEV (reference sequence). The CDR3 loop reads CASSLYRTGERPGF. CDR3 DNA sequence: TGTGCCAGCAGTTTGTACCGGACAGGGGAACGTCCCGGGTTT.

DNA for the CDR3: TGTGCCAGCAGCGCCGGACCGGACAGGACCTACGAGCAGTACTTC. Amino acid sequence: CASSAGPDRTYEQYF. The chain has TRBV9 and TRBJ2-7, with 7 positions matching TRBD1. After removal of 3 bases from V and 2 bases from J, the junction contained 8 bases not matched to a gene. This CDR3 is built from 15 residues. The germline V gene encodes CDR1 SGDLS and CDR2 YYNGEE.

The chain is built from TRBV13 and TRBJ2-3, with 12 bases that match TRBD2. This CDR3 has 16 residues. Germline lookup yields CDR1 PRHDT and CDR2 FYEKMQ (reference sequence). The J segment lost 3 bases and the V segment lost 3 bases, leaving 4 bases of the junction unmatched. CDR3 in DNA: TGTGCCAGCAGCTTGCGAGGACTAGCGGGAACAGATACGCAGTATTTT. It yields the protein CASSLRGLAGTDTQYF.

J is TRBJ2-7 and V is TRBV5-8; D may be TRBD1 (6 bases). The V end lost 1 base, the J end lost 3 bases, and 11 bases lay between the germline ends. From germline, CDR1 is SGHTS and CDR2 YDEGEE. The CDR3 contains 14 residues. The CDR3 loop is CASSLRKGDYEQYF. The DNA of the CDR3 is TGTGCCAGCAGCTTGCGAAAGGGGGACTACGAGCAGTACTTC.

The J gene is TRBJ2-5, the V gene TRBV4-2, with D perhaps TRBD2 (5 bases). This CDR3 is built from 16 residues. Trimming removed 1 base from V and 3 bases from J, with 15 bases in between. Looked up from germline, CDR1 is LGHNA and CDR2 is YNFKEQ. The CDR3 reads CASSQAGGRGKETQYF. The CDR3 nucleotides are TGTGCCAGCAGCCAAGCTGGTGGGAGAGGGAAAGAGACCCAGTACTTC.

The chain links TRBV2 to TRBJ2-1; TRBD1 aligns across 7 bases. In germline, CDR1 is SNHLY, CDR2 FYNNEI. The V segment lost 3 bases and the J segment 4 bases; nucleotides outside the gene matches: 0. This CDR3 spans 13 amino acids. The CDR3 nucleotides read TGTGCCAGCAGTGAGGGACAGTACAATGAGCAGTTCTTC. Translated: CASSEGQYNEQFF.

The chain uses TRBV5-1 and TRBJ1-1; 7 bases align to TRBD1. Germline V gene lookup returns CDR1 SGHRS and CDR2 YFSETQ. The junction had 11 bases not matched to a gene; V was cut back by 5 bases and J by 1 base. The CDR3 runs to 16 residues. CDR3 sequence: CASRSGAGGRNTEAFF. The DNA for the CDR3 is TGCGCCAGCAGGTCGGGGGCAGGGGGACGGAACACTGAAGCTTTCTTT.

This chain joins TRBV5-1 and TRBJ1-2; 7 bases match TRBD1. In germline, CDR1 is SGHRS, CDR2 YFSETQ. There are 14 residues in the CDR3. The junction had 2 bases not matched to a gene; V was cut back by 1 base and J by 2 bases. CDR3 coding DNA: TGCGCCAGCAGCTTGAACAGGGGAAACTATGGCTACACCTTC. Residues: CASSLNRGNYGYTF.

This clone was seen a handful of times. The chain is built from TRBV29-1 and TRBJ2-7; possibly TRBD1 for D (6 bases). The CDR3 has 11 amino acids. Germline V CDR1 and CDR2: SQVTM, ANQGSEA. Trimming removed 6 bases from V and 6 bases from J, with 12 bases in between. Here the CDR3 reads CSVLTGIEQYF. In DNA form, the CDR3 reads TGCAGCGTGTTGACAGGAATCGAGCAGTACTTC.

The chain has TRBV27 and TRBJ1-2, with D hard to call. This CDR3 contains 13 residues. V was shortened by 7 bases and J by 8 bases, with 17 bases between the two germline ends. Germline-derived CDR1 and CDR2 are MNHEY and SMNVEV (reference sequence). The DNA for the CDR3 is TGTGCCAGCACCGCTGACCGGAGGAAAGGCTACACCTTC. It specifies CASTADRRKGYTF.

CDR3 nucleotide sequence: TGTGCCAGCTCTCCGGGACAGGGGACCGGGGAGCTGTTTTTT. Translation: CASSPGQGTGELFF. The V gene is TRBV18, the J gene TRBJ2-2, with 10 bases matching TRBD1. V trimming: 6 bases; J trimming: 5 bases; junction bases outside the gene matches: 3. The germline gives CDR1 KGHSH, CDR2 LQKENI. The CDR3 spans 14 residues.

The CDR3 DNA follows: TGTGCCAGCTCTTTCGGGACAGGGCGGTCGGACGGGGAGCTGTTTTTT. This codes for CASSFGTGRSDGELFF. V gene TRBV18 combines with J gene TRBJ2-2; 9 bases map to TRBD1. V lost 6 bases and J lost 7; bases outside the gene matches: 12. The CDR3 is 16 residues long. Germline lookup yields CDR1 KGHSH and CDR2 LQKENI.

This rearrangement joins TRBV28 to TRBJ2-1; 9 bases map to TRBD2. Germline CDR1 is MDHEN and CDR2 is SYDVKM. Germline trimming cut 8 bases from V and 5 bases from J; bases unmatched to any gene: 10. The CDR3 length is 15 residues. CDR3 sequence reads: CASLRAGGRDNEQFF. In nucleotides, the CDR3 is TGTGCCAGCCTAAGGGCGGGAGGGCGGGACAATGAGCAGTTCTTC. Together with reference TRBV28 and TRBJ2-1, the CDR3 gives the full variable domain: DVKVTQSSRYLVKRTGEKVFLECVQDMDHENMFWYRQDPGLGLRLIYFSYDVKMKEKGDIPEGYSVSREKKERFSLILESASTNQTSMYLCASLRAGGRDNEQFFGPGTRLTVL.

The rearrangement links TRBV10-1 to TRBJ2-7; 10 bases fit TRBD1. Germline CDR1 WNHNN, CDR2 SYGVQD (reference sequence). Trimming cost V 9 bases and J 5 bases; bases outside gene matches: 13. The CDR3 covers 15 residues. CDR3 residues: CAREVGDRGSHEQYF. CDR3 DNA sequence: TGCGCCAGAGAGGTCGGGGACAGGGGATCCCACGAGCAGTACTTC.

About this clone: An end of the junction does not agree with germline; a read error may underlie this. The chain links TRBV19 to TRBJ2-3; 7 bases are shared with TRBD1. CDR1 is LNHDA, CDR2 SQIVND, per germline (reference sequence). This CDR3 has 11 amino acids. In DNA, the CDR3 is TGCGCTACAGGGGCTACAGATACGCAGTATTTT. This codes for CATGATDTQYF.

This chain joins TRBV6-5 and TRBJ1-2; D not resolved. Per germline, CDR1 MNHEY and CDR2 SVGAGI. The CDR3 consists of 13 residues. V dropped 0 bases and J dropped 8 bases, with 10 bases sitting between them. CDR3 nucleotide sequence: TGTGCCAGCAGTTACTCATCACCCAGAGGCTACACCTTC. It is translated as CASSYSSPRGYTF.

The chain couples TRBV14 to TRBJ1-4; D is possibly TRBD1 (5 bases). CDR1 is SGHDN, CDR2 FVKESK, per germline. Trimming pared 0 bases from V and 14 bases from J, leaving 13 bases between. The CDR3 is made up of 13 amino acids. CDR3 protein: CASSQEPPRGLFF. The CDR3 coding sequence is TGTGCCAGCAGCCAAGAACCGCCTCGGGGGCTGTTTTTT.

The gene calls are TRBV5-1 and TRBJ2-5; weak D call: TRBD1 (6 bases). The V end was cut by 3 bases, the J end by 4 bases, with 10 bases between. The CDR3 is 13 amino acids. Germline V gene lookup returns CDR1 SGHRS and CDR2 YFSETQ. CDR3 DNA: TGCGCCAGCAGCTCTGAGGACAGAGAGACCCAGTACTTC. Translation: CASSSEDRETQYF.

The chain is built from TRBV15 and TRBJ1-4, with a possible D match to TRBD1 (6 bases). V lost 1 base, J lost 0 bases, and 6 bases lay in between. This CDR3 spans 15 amino acids. CDR1 LNHNV and CDR2 YYDKDF come from the germline V gene (reference sequence). DNA of the CDR3: TGTGCCACCAGCAGAGGGACAGCAACTAATGAAAAACTGTTTTTT. This gives the protein CATSRGTATNEKLFF.